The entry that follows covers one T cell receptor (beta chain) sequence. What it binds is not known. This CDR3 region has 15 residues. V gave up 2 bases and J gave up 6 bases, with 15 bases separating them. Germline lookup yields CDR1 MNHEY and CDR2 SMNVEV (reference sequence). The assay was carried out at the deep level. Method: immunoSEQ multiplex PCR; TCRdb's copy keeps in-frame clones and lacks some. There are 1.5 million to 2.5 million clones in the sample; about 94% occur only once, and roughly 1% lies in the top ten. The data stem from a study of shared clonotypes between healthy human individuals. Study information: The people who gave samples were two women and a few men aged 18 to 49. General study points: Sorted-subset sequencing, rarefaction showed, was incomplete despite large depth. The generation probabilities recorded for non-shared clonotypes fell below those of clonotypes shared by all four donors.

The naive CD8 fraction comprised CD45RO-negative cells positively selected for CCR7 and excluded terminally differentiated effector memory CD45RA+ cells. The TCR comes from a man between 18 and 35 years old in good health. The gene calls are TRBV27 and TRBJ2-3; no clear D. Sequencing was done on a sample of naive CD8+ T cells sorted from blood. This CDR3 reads CASSLGLTGRDTQYF. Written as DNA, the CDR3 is TGTGCCAGCAGTTTAGGGCTAACTGGAAGGGATACGCAGTATTTT.